One sample yielded the 26 T cell receptor beta chains listed below, sequenced in a study of molecular identifiers for immune sequencing clone quantification. TCRdb re-derived calls from the PCR reads in MiXCR, one entry per CDR3 protein. The data hold roughly 100,000 distinct CDR3 sequences, with around 30% observed a single time. Sequenced sample: naive CD8+ T cells from blood, with Jurkat cell RNA spiked in. Regarding subset: FACS-sorted CD8+CD4-CCR7+CD45RA+ naive T cells. These TCRs come from a human donor in good health. Some libraries in this study had Jurkat cell RNA spiked in.

The chain recombines TRBV11-2 with TRBJ1-1, with D uncertain. From germline, CDR1 is SGHAT and CDR2 FQNNGV. CDR3 size: 12 residues. The ends were cut back, 5 bases at V and 4 bases at J, with 8 bases in the middle. CDR3 bases: TGTGCCAGCAGCCTGACGCCCACTGAAGCTTTCTTT. Translation gives CASSLTPTEAFF. The full variable domain, rest sourced from reference TRBV11-2 and TRBJ1-1, is EAGVAQSPRYKIIEKRQSVAFWCNPISGHATLYWYQQILGQGPKLLIQFQNNGVVDDSQLPKDRFSAERLKGVDSTLKIQPAKLEDSAVYLCASSLTPTEAFFGQGTRLTVV.

This clonotype was detected only a few times. This sequence joins TRBV28 and TRBJ2-3; D uncertain. This CDR3 has 15 amino acids. Per the germline V gene, CDR1 is MDHEN and CDR2 is SYDVKM. V lost 5 bases to trimming and J lost 0 bases, with 12 bases between them. In nucleotides, the CDR3 is TGTGCCAGCAGTCCCCTCGGCTATAGCACAGATACGCAGTATTTT. Protein sequence: CASSPLGYSTDTQYF.

This clonotype has more than one count but fewer than ten. The CDR3: CASSWAGRSTDTQYF. The DNA for the CDR3 is TGTGCCAGCAGTTGGGCAGGGAGAAGCACAGATACGCAGTATTTT. The chain has TRBV6-5 and TRBJ2-3; D may correspond to TRBD1 or TRBD2 (5 bases each). V was cut by 4 bases and J by 0 bases, with 11 bases left in between. The CDR3 has 15 amino acids. Germline CDR1 and CDR2: MNHEY and SVGAGI.

The table lists this clonotype with a few counts. This rearrangement joins TRBV6-6 to TRBJ2-3, with TRBD1 as a possible D gene (6 bases). Trimming pared 6 bases from V and 1 base from J, leaving 14 bases between. The CDR3 runs to 15 residues. Germline V CDR1 and CDR2: MNHNY, SVGAGI (reference sequence). CDR3 protein: CASRGPQGGTDTQYF. DNA for the CDR3: TGTGCCAGCAGAGGGCCACAGGGAGGCACAGATACGCAGTATTTT.

This clonotype was picked up a small number of times. This chain uses TRBV20-1 with TRBJ1-4; the D is unclear. This CDR3 contains 15 residues. Trimming shortened V by 6 bases and J by 0 bases, and 14 bases separated the two germline ends. The germline CDR1 and CDR2 sequences are DFQATT and SNEGSKA (reference sequence). CDR3 loop: CSAPTPVATNEKLFF. CDR3 bases: TGCAGTGCCCCGACCCCAGTTGCAACTAATGAAAAACTGTTTTTT.

This clonotype was seen at least ten times. J is TRBJ2-3 and V is TRBV6-5; no reliable D call. This CDR3 comprises 15 residues. Deletions cut 2 bases from V and 3 bases from J, with 12 bases between. Germline values: CDR1 MNHEY, CDR2 SVGAGI. CDR3 sequence (DNA): TGTGCCAGCAGTTACGAAGCATTGGGAACAGATACGCAGTATTTT. Its protein is CASSYEALGTDTQYF.

This clonotype was counted ten times or more. This chain links TRBV6-4 with TRBJ1-5; the D is unclear. CDR1 and CDR2 (germline): MRHNA, SNTAGT. V was pared by 2 bases and J by 0 bases, with 5 bases between. The CDR3 is 14 amino acids. CDR3 residues: CASSDKYSNQPQHF. DNA for the CDR3: TGTGCCAGCAGTGACAAGTATAGCAATCAGCCCCAGCATTTT.

With regard to this clonotype: Because the CDR3 is missing its conserved closing phenylalanine or tryptophan, this is likely a read error. The chain combines TRBV24-1 with TRBJ2-2; TRBD1 might be the D (5 bases). Germline V gives CDR1 KGHDR, CDR2 SFDVKD. This CDR3 region has 13 residues. V was pared by 6 bases and J by 3 bases, with 7 bases between. CDR3: CATSTGHTGELFL. In nucleotides, the CDR3 is TGTGCCACCAGTACAGGACACACCGGGGAGCTGTTTCTT.

This clonotype has only a few counts. This chain links TRBV11-2 with TRBJ2-7; 7 nucleotides line up with TRBD1. Germline CDR1 SGHAT, CDR2 FQNNGV. The V segment lost 5 bases and the J segment 5 bases; nucleotides outside the gene matches: 9. CDR3 size: 14 residues. The DNA for the CDR3 is TGTGCCAGCAGCATCCGACAGGGAACCAACGAGCAGTACTTC. This gives the protein CASSIRQGTNEQYF.

In its sample, this clonotype was seen once. A read error is possible here, since a much larger clone lies one base away. The chain has TRBV29-1 and TRBJ2-2; a weak D match, TRBD1 (5 bases). The CDR3 covers 12 residues. Germline values: CDR1 SQVTM, CDR2 ANQGSEA. The CDR3 DNA sequence: TGCAGCGCTGAAGCAGGGACCGGGGAGCTGTTTTTT. Amino acids: CSAEAGTGELFF.

There are a few counts of this clonotype. CDR3 region: CASSTAGPFDTQYF. CDR3 sequence (DNA): TGTGCCAGCAGCACAGCCGGGCCCTTTGATACGCAGTATTTT. V and J are TRBV5-6 and TRBJ2-3; D gene ambiguous. Germline V gene data show CDR1 as SGHDT and CDR2 as YYEEEE. V shed 4 bases and J shed 6 bases, with 15 bases lying between them. CDR3 length: 14 residues.

This clonotype has at least ten counts. V is TRBV6-5 and J is TRBJ2-1; 12 nucleotides agree with TRBD2. The CDR3 consists of 13 residues. CDR1 and CDR2 from the germline V gene are MNHEY and SVGAGI. The V and J ends lost 4 bases and 10 bases, in that order; junction bases with no gene match: 2. CDR3 protein: CASSSGLAGEQFF. The CDR3 DNA sequence: TGTGCCAGCAGTTCGGGACTAGCGGGCGAGCAGTTCTTC.

Concerning this clonotype: The junction and the germline gene differ at one end; a read error may be behind it. The CDR3 DNA follows: TGTGCCAGCACGGACAGCAATGGCAACACCTTC. Encoded protein: CASTDSNGNTF. V and J are TRBV9 and TRBJ1-2, with D possibly matching TRBD1 (6 bases). The CDR3 totals 11 residues. Germline CDR1 and CDR2: SGDLS and YYNGEE.

The J gene is TRBJ2-7, the V gene TRBV4-1; tentative D call: TRBD1 (5 bases). This CDR3 is 16 amino acids long. Germline CDR1 and CDR2: MGHRA and YSYEKL. Trimming removed 1 base at V and 2 bases at J, with 15 bases between. For the CDR3, the DNA is TGCGCCAGCAGCCAAGGACAGATCACCCCTACCTACGAGCAGTACTTC. Its protein is CASSQGQITPTYEQYF.

This clonotype was seen a handful of times. The genes are TRBV9 and TRBJ2-3; D unclear. CDR1 SGDLS and CDR2 YYNGEE come from the germline V gene. V was shortened by 3 bases and J by 6 bases, with 17 bases between the two germline ends. This CDR3 is 15 amino acids long. The CDR3 sequence is CASSGEDRSLDTQYF. The CDR3 DNA reads TGTGCCAGCAGCGGAGAGGACCGGAGTTTGGATACGCAGTATTTT.

The sample holds many counts of this clonotype. The chain couples TRBV7-8 to TRBJ2-7; D is perhaps TRBD1 (5 bases). Germline assignment: CDR1 SGHVS and CDR2 FQNEAQ. The V and J ends lost 1 base and 2 bases respectively, with 9 bases between them. The CDR3 extends over 14 amino acids. CDR3 bases: TGTGCCAGCAGCTTAGATCAGGGCCCCTACGAGCAGTACTTC. Amino acid sequence: CASSLDQGPYEQYF.

V gene TRBV19 combines with J gene TRBJ1-1; tentatively, D is TRBD1 (6 bases). V was cut by 1 base and J by 8 bases, with 17 bases left in between. This CDR3 spans 15 amino acids. Germline V gene lookup returns CDR1 LNHDA and CDR2 SQIVND (reference sequence). Here the CDR3 DNA reads TGTGCCAGTAGTATAGGGTCAGGGGCAGGCCTGGAAGCTTTCTTT. The encoded protein is CASSIGSGAGLEAFF.

This clonotype has more than one count but fewer than ten. The chain carries TRBV20-1 and TRBJ2-3, with D unresolved. V was cut by 1 base and J by 2 bases, with 10 bases left in between. The CDR3 contains 14 residues. Looked up from germline, CDR1 is DFQATT and CDR2 is SNEGSKA (reference sequence). CDR3 in amino acids: CSARGAENTDTQYF. As DNA, the CDR3 is TGCAGTGCTAGAGGGGCGGAAAACACAGATACGCAGTATTTT.

The V call is TRBV3-1, the J call TRBJ2-3; D call uncertain. CDR3 length: 16 residues. V was clipped by 0 bases and J by 1 base, with 11 bases between them. Germline V gene lookup returns CDR1 LGHDT and CDR2 YNNKEL (reference sequence). The CDR3 here is CASSQEELVGTDTQYF. As DNA, the CDR3 is TGTGCCAGCAGCCAAGAAGAGCTAGTCGGCACAGATACGCAGTATTTT.

In the case of this clonotype: Possible read error: a much larger clone is one base away. This CDR3 fails to terminate in the conserved phenylalanine or tryptophan, so it likely reflects a read error. V usage is TRBV28 and J usage is TRBJ2-3, with 8 bases matching TRBD2. CDR3 length: 15 residues. With V trimmed by 3 bases and J by 2 bases, 4 bases remained unmatched. The germline V gene encodes CDR1 MDHEN and CDR2 SYDVKM. The CDR3 bases are TGTGCCAGCAGTTTCCAGCGGGAGATCACAGATACGCAGTATTCT. Its protein is CASSFQREITDTQYS.

The chain has TRBV5-6 and TRBJ2-3; D unresolved. This CDR3 comprises 19 residues. The germline V gene has CDR1 SGHDT and CDR2 YYEEEE. V was trimmed by 4 bases and J by 7 bases, leaving 31 bases between them. The CDR3, as DNA: TGTGCCAGCAGCCCCTCGGTCCGGACCGTCGAGGATCCCTCCCATACGCAGTATTTT. As protein: CASSPSVRTVEDPSHTQYF. Looking up the rest from reference TRBV5-6 and TRBJ2-3 gives the full variable domain: DAGVTQSPTHLIKTRGQQVTLRCSPKSGHDTVSWYQQALGQGPQFIFQYYEEEERQRGNFPDRFSGHQFPNYSSELNVNALLLGDSALYLCASSPSVRTVEDPSHTQYFGPGTRLTVL.

The sample holds a few counts of this clonotype. The gene calls are TRBV3-1 and TRBJ1-5; possibly TRBD1 for D (5 bases). Germline V CDR1 and CDR2: LGHDT, YNNKEL (reference sequence). V lost 4 bases and J 3 bases, leaving 7 bases between the germline ends. This CDR3 has 13 amino acids. CDR3 loop: CASSRGDNQPQHF. CDR3 bases: TGTGCCAGCAGCCGGGGGGACAATCAGCCCCAGCATTTT.

A word on this clonotype: One junction end does not reproduce the germline sequence, and a read error may be involved. V and J are TRBV28 and TRBJ2-2; tentative D call: TRBD2 (5 bases). The germline CDR1 and CDR2 sequences are MDHEN and SYDVKM. This CDR3 region has 13 residues. DNA of the CDR3: TGTGCCAGCAACCCCTACAACACCGGGGAGCTGTATTTT. Translated, it gives CASNPYNTGELYF.

The V gene is TRBV28, the J gene TRBJ1-5; D unresolved. This CDR3 comprises 13 residues. Looked up from germline, CDR1 is MDHEN and CDR2 is SYDVKM. Trimming shortened V by 4 bases and J by 2 bases, and 6 bases separated the two germline ends. CDR3 region: CASSSRGNQPQHF. As DNA, the CDR3 is TGTGCCAGCAGTTCCCGTGGCAATCAGCCCCAGCATTTT.

The rearrangement links TRBV5-4 to TRBJ2-3; D is tentatively TRBD1 or TRBD2 (5 bases each). The CDR3 length is 17 residues. The V and J ends lost 4 bases and 1 base respectively, with 19 bases between them. Germline V CDR1 and CDR2: SGHNT, YYREEE (reference sequence). The CDR3: CASSLIPGTIGTDTQYF. CDR3 nucleotide sequence: TGTGCCAGCAGCCTTATACCCGGGACGATAGGCACAGATACGCAGTATTTT.

The V gene is TRBV11-2, the J gene TRBJ2-1; D call uncertain. V lost 5 bases and J 8 bases, leaving 28 bases between the germline ends. Germline V gives CDR1 SGHAT, CDR2 FQNNGV. CDR3 size: 18 residues. The CDR3 DNA is TGTGCCAGCAGCGGCAACGACTCCCCTGGGGATAAAGTCGATGAGCAGTTCTTC. Translating gives CASSGNDSPGDKVDEQFF.